The 5 T cell receptor beta chains in this list originate from one sample, sequenced in a study of cytomegalovirus exposure and HLA in healthy donors. PCR primers comprised 60 Vbeta and 13 Jbeta primers. TCRdb's copy holds only in-frame clones and misses some; the assay was immunoSEQ multiplex PCR. In the table there are about 210,000 clones, roughly 90% of which are singletons. The specimen was PBMCs. Source of these receptors: a woman in her thirties in good health and CMV-seronegative.

This clone was seen a single time. The V call is TRBV6-6, the J call TRBJ2-7, with D uncertain. The germline V and J ends were trimmed by 4 bases and 4 bases, with 5 bases remaining between them. CDR3 length: 11 amino acids. CDR1 MNHNY and CDR2 SVGAGI come from the germline V gene (reference sequence). The CDR3 sequence: CASSSHYEQYF. CDR3 coding DNA: TGTGCCAGCAGTTCCCATTACGAGCAGTACTTC.

This chain connects TRBV2 to TRBJ2-5; 10 bases agree with TRBD1. CDR3 length equals 12 residues. Germline V gene data show CDR1 as SNHLY and CDR2 as FYNNEI. Trimming at V came to 4 bases and at J to 9 bases, leaving 2 bases not matched to a gene. DNA of the CDR3: TGTGCCAGCAGTGTGGGACAGGGGTCCCAGTACTTC. This translates into CASSVGQGSQYF. Variable domain in full (rest from reference TRBV2 and TRBJ2-5): EPEVTQTPSHQVTQMGQEVILRCVPISNHLYFYWYRQILGQKVEFLVSFYNNEISEKSEIFDDQFSVERPDGSNFTLKIRSTKLEDSAMYFCASSVGQGSQYFGPGTRLLVL.

The chain has TRBV29-1 and TRBJ1-4; possible D gene TRBD1, 6 bases. This CDR3 has 12 amino acids. V was clipped by 6 bases and J by 7 bases, with 12 bases between them. Looked up from germline, CDR1 is SQVTM and CDR2 is ANQGSEA. This chain's CDR3 is CSVTGGGEKLFF. The DNA of the CDR3 is TGCAGCGTAACGGGGGGCGGTGAAAAACTGTTTTTT.

This clone has a single count. This chain links TRBV29-1 with TRBJ2-1, with a tentative D call TRBD2 (5 bases). Germline CDR1 reads SQVTM; CDR2 reads ANQGSEA. The CDR3 length is 12 residues. V dropped 5 bases and J dropped 6 bases, with 11 bases sitting between them. CDR3 DNA sequence: TGCAGCGTTCCTAGCCTGGGCAATGAGCAGTTCTTC. Translated: CSVPSLGNEQFF.

The chain couples TRBV19 to TRBJ2-3; tentatively, D is TRBD2 (5 bases). Germline CDR1 reads LNHDA; CDR2 reads SQIVND (reference sequence). The CDR3 runs to 15 residues. The V end lost 6 bases, the J end lost 0 bases, and 13 bases lay between the germline ends. CDR3 residues: CASREGRASTDTQYF. The CDR3 nucleotides read TGTGCCAGTAGAGAGGGCCGGGCTAGCACAGATACGCAGTATTTT. Full variable domain (rest looked up from reference TRBV19 and TRBJ2-3): DGGITQSPKYLFRKEGQNVTLSCEQNLNHDAMYWYRQDPGQGLRLIYYSQIVNDFQKGDIAEGYSVSREKKESFPLTVTSAQKNPTAFYLCASREGRASTDTQYFGPGTRLTVL.